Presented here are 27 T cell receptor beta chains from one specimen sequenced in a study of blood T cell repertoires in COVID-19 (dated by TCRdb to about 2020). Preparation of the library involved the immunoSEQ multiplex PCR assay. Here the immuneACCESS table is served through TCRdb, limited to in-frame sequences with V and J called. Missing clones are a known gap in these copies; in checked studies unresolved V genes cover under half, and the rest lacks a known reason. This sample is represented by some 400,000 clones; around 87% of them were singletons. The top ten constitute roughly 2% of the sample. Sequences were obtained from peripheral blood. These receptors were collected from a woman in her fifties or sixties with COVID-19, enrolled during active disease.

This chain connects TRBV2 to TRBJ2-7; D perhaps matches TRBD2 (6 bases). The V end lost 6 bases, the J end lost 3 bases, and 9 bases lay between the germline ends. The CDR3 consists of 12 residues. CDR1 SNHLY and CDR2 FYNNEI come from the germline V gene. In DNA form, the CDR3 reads TGTGCCAGCAGATACGGGAGCTACGAGCAGTACTTC. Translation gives CASRYGSYEQYF.

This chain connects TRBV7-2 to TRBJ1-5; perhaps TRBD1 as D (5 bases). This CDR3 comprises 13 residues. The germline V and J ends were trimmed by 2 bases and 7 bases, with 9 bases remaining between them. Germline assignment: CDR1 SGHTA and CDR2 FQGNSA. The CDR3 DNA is TGTGCCAGCAGCTTACAGGGTGAACAGCCCCAGCATTTT. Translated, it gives CASSLQGEQPQHF.

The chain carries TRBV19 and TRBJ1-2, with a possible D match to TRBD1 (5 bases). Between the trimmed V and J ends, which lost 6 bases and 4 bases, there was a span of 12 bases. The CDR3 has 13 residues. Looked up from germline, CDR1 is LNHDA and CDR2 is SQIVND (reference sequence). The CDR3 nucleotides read TGTGCCAGTAGGCCCGCAGGGCTCTATGGCTACACCTTC. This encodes CASRPAGLYGYTF.

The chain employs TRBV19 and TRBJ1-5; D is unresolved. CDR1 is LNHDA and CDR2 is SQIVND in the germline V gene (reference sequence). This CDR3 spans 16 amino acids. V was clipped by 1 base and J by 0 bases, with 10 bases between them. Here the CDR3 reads CASSIGGSHSNQPQHF. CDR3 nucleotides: TGTGCCAGTAGTATAGGAGGGTCCCATAGCAATCAGCCCCAGCATTTT.

The CDR3 loop is CASSEAGHYGYTF. The CDR3 DNA is TGTGCCAGCAGCGAAGCAGGCCACTATGGCTACACCTTC. This rearrangement joins TRBV7-9 to TRBJ1-2, with D hard to call. Germline V gene lookup returns CDR1 SEHNR and CDR2 FQNEAQ (reference sequence). The CDR3 is 13 amino acids. Trimming removed 5 bases from V and 3 bases from J, with 10 bases in between. Combining the CDR3 with reference TRBV7-9 and TRBJ1-2 gives the whole variable domain DTGVSQNPRHKITKRGQNVTFRCDPISEHNRLYWYRQTLGQGPEFLTYFQNEAQLEKSRLLSDRFSAERPKGSFSTLEIQRTEQGDSAMYLCASSEAGHYGYTFGSGTRLTVV.

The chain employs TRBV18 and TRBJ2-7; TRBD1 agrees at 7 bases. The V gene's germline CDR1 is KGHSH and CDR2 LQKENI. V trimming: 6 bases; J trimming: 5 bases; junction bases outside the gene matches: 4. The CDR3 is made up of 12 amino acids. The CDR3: CASSQQGNEQYF. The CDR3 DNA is TGTGCCAGCTCCCAACAGGGGAACGAGCAGTACTTC.

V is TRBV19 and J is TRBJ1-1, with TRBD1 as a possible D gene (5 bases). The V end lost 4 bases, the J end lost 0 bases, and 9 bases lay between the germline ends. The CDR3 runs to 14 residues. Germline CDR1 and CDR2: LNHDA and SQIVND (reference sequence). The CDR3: CASSKGLLNTEAFF. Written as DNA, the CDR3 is TGTGCCAGTAGTAAGGGACTCCTGAACACTGAAGCTTTCTTT.

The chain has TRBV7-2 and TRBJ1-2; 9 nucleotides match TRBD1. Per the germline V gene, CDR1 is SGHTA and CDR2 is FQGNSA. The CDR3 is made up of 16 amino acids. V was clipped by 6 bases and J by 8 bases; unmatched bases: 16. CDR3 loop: CASSPGQGRRRRGYTF. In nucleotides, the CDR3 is TGTGCCAGCAGTCCGGGACAGGGTCGGAGACGACGGGGCTACACCTTC.

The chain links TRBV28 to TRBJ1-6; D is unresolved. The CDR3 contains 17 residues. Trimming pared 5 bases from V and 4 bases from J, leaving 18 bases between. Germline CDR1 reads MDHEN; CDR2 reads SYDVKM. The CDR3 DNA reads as TGTGCCAGCAGTCCTGGGGAGGCGCTAACTTATAATTCACCCCTCCACTTT. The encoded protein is CASSPGEALTYNSPLHF. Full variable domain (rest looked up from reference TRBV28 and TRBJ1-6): DVKVTQSSRYLVKRTGEKVFLECVQDMDHENMFWYRQDPGLGLRLIYFSYDVKMKEKGDIPEGYSVSREKKERFSLILESASTNQTSMYLCASSPGEALTYNSPLHFGNGTRLTVT.

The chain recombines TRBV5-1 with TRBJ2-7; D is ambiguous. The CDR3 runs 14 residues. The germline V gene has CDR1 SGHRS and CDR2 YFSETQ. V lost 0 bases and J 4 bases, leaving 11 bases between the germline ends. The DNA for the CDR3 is TGCGCCAGCAGCTTGGATAGAGAATTATACGAGCAGTACTTC. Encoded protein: CASSLDRELYEQYF.

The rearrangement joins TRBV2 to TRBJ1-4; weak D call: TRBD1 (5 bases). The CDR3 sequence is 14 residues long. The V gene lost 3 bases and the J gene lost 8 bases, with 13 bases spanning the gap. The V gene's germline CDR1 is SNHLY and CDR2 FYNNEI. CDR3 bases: TGTGCCAGCAGTGATAGGGCAGGGTGGGAAAAACTGTTTTTT. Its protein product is CASSDRAGWEKLFF. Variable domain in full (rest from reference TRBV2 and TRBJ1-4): EPEVTQTPSHQVTQMGQEVILRCVPISNHLYFYWYRQILGQKVEFLVSFYNNEISEKSEIFDDQFSVERPDGSNFTLKIRSTKLEDSAMYFCASSDRAGWEKLFFGSGTQLSVL.

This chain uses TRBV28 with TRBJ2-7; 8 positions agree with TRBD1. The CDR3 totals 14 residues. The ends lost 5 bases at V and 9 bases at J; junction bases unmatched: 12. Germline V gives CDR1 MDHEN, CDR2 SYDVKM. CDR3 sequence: CASSVFSTGATQYF. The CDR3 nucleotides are TGTGCCAGCAGTGTATTTTCGACAGGGGCTACGCAGTACTTC.

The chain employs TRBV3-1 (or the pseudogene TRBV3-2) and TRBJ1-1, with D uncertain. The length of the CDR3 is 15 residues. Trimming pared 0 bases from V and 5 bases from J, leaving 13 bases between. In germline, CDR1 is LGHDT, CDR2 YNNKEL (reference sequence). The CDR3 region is CASSQERGLRTEAFF. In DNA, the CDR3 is TGTGCCAGCAGCCAAGAGAGAGGTCTGAGGACTGAAGCTTTCTTT.

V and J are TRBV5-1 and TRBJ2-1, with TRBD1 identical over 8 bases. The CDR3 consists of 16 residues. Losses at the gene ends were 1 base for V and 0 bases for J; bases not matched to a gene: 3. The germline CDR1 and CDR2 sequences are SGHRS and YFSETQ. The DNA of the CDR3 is TGCGCCAGCAGCTTGAGCCAGGGGGCCTCCTACAATGAGCAGTTCTTC. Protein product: CASSLSQGASYNEQFF.

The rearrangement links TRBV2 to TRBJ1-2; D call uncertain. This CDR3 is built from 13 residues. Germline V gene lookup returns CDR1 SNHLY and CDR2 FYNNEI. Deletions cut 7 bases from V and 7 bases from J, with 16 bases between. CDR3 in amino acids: CASTQEGWGGYTF. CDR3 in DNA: TGTGCCAGCACCCAGGAGGGCTGGGGTGGCTACACCTTC. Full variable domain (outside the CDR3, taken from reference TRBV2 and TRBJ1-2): EPEVTQTPSHQVTQMGQEVILRCVPISNHLYFYWYRQILGQKVEFLVSFYNNEISEKSEIFDDQFSVERPDGSNFTLKIRSTKLEDSAMYFCASTQEGWGGYTFGSGTRLTVV.

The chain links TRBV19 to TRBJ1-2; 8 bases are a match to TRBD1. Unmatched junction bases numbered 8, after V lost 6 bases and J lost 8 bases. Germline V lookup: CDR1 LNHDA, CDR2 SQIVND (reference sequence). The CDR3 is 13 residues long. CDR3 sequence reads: CASSGQGAKGYTF. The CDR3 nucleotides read TGTGCCAGTAGCGGACAGGGAGCGAAAGGCTACACCTTC.

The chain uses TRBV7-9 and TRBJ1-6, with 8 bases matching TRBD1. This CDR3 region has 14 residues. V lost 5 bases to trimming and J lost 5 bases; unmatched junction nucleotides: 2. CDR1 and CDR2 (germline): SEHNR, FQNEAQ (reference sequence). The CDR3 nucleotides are TGTGCCAGCAGCCTGGACAGGGATAATTCACCCCTCCACTTT. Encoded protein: CASSLDRDNSPLHF.

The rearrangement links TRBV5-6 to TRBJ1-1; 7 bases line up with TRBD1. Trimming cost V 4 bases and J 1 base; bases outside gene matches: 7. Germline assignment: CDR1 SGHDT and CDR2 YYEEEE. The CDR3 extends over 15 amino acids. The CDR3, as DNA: TGTGCCAGCAGCGGAACCGGGACAGCGAACACTGAAGCTTTCTTT. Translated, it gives CASSGTGTANTEAFF.

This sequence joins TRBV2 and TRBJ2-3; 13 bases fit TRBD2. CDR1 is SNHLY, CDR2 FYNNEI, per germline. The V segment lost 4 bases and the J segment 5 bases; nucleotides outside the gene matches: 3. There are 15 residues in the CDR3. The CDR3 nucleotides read TGTGCCAGCAGTGGTCGGACTAGCGGGGGAGATACGCAGTATTTT. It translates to CASSGRTSGGDTQYF.

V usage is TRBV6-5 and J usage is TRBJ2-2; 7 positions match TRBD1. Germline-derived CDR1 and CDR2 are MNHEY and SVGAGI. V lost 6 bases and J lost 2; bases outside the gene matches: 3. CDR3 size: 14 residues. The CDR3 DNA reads TGTGCCAGCAGGGGGACAGAAAACACCGGGGAGCTGTTTTTT. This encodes CASRGTENTGELFF.

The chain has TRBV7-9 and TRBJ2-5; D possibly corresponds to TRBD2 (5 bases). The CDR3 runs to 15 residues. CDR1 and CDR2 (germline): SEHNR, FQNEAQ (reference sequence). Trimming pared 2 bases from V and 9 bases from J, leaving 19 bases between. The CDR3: CASSLLEGRLGAQYF. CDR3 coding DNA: TGTGCCAGCAGCTTACTCGAGGGCAGGTTGGGCGCCCAGTACTTC.

CDR3 in amino acids: CATSDNRGKGPDTQYF. The CDR3 region has the DNA TGTGCCACCAGTGACAACAGGGGAAAGGGCCCAGATACGCAGTATTTT. The chain combines TRBV24-1 with TRBJ2-3; the match to TRBD1 covers 7 bases. Trimming removed 4 bases from V and 4 bases from J; junction bases left unmatched: 10. Germline CDR1 is KGHDR and CDR2 is SFDVKD. The CDR3 extends over 16 amino acids.

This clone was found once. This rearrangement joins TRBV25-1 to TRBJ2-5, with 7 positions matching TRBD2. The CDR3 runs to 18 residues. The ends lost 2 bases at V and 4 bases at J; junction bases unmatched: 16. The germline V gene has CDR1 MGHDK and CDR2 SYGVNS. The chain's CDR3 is CASSELSIGGGFGETQYF. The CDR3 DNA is TGTGCCAGCAGTGAACTCTCCATTGGCGGGGGTTTCGGAGAGACCCAGTACTTC.

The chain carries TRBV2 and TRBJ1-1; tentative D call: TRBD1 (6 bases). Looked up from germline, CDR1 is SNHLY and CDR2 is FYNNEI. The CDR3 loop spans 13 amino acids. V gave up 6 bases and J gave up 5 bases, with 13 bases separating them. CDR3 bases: TGTGCCAGCAGGGACCGGACAGCTACTGAAGCTTTCTTT. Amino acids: CASRDRTATEAFF.

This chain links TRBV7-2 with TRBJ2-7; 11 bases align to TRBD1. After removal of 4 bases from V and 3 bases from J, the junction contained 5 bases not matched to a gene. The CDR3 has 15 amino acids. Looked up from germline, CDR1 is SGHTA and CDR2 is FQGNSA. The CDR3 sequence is CASSSGQGVGYEQYF. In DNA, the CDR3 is TGTGCCAGCAGCTCGGGACAGGGGGTAGGCTACGAGCAGTACTTC. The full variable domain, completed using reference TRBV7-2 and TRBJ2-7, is GAGVSQSPSNKVTEKGKDVELRCDPISGHTALYWYRQSLGQGLEFLIYFQGNSAPDKSGLPSDRFSAERTGGSVSTLTIQRTQQEDSAVYLCASSSGQGVGYEQYFGPGTRLTVT.

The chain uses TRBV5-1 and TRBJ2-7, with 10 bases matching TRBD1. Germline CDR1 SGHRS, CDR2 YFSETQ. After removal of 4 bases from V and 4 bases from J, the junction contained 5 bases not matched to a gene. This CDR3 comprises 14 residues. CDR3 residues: CASSPGQGRYEQYF. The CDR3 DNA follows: TGCGCCAGCAGCCCGGGACAGGGGAGATACGAGCAGTACTTC.

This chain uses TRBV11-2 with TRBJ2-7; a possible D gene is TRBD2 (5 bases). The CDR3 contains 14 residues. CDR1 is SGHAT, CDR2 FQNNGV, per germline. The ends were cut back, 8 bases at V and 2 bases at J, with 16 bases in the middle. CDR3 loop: CASSLTNSAYEQYF. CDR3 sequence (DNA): TGTGCCAGCTCCCTGACTAACTCTGCCTACGAGCAGTACTTC.